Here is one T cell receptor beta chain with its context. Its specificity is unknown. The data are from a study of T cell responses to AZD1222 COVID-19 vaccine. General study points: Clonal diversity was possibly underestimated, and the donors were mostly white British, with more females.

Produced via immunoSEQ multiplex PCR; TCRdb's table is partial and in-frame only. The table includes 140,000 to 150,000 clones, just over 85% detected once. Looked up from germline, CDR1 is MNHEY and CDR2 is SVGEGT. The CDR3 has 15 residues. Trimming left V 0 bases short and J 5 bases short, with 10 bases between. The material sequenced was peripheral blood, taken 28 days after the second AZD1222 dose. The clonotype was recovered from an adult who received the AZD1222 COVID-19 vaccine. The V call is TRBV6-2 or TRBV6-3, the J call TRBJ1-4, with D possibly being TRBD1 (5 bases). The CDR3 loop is CASSYSKEGNEKLFF. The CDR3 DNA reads TGTGCCAGCAGTTACTCGAAAGAGGGGAATGAAAAACTGTTTTTT.